This TCR beta chain was retrieved from a study of technical replicates of blood from a handful of donors. V was shortened by 0 bases and J by 10 bases, with 16 bases between the two germline ends. The CDR3 sequence is 15 residues long. CDR1 SGHTA and CDR2 FQGTGA come from the germline V gene. Profiled with immunoSEQ multiplex PCR; TCRdb holds only in-frame clones, not every one. The profile shows about 100,000 clones, about 94% of them singletons. This clonotype was obtained from a human donor in good health. The V gene is TRBV7-3, the J gene TRBJ2-1, with a possible D match to TRBD1 (6 bases). The sample taken for sequencing was T cells isolated from PBMCs. CDR3 residues: CASSLTPGQNEEQFF. CDR3 nucleotides: TGTGCCAGCAGCTTAACCCCGGGACAAAATGAAGAGCAGTTCTTC.